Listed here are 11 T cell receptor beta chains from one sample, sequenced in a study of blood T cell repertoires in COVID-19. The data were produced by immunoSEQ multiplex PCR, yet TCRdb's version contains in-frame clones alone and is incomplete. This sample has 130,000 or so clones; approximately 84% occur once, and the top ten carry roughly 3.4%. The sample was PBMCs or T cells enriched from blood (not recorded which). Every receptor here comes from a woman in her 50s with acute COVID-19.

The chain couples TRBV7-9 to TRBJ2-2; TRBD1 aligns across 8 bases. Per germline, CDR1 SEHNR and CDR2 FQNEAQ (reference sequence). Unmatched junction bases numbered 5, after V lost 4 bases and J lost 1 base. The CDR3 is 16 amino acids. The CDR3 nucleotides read TGTGCCAGCAGCTCGACCGGGACAGGGAACACCGGGGAGCTGTTTTTT. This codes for CASSSTGTGNTGELFF.

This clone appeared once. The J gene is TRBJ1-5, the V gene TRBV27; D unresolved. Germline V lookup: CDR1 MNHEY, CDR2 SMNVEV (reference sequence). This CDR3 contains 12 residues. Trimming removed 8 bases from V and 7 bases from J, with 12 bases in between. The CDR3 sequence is CASRRGGQPQHF. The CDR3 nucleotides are TGTGCCAGCCGACGGGGTGGACAGCCCCAGCATTTT.

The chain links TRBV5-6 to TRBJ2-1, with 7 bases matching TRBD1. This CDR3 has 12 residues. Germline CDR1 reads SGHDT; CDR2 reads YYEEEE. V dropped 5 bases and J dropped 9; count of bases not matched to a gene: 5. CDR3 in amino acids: CASSYTGAEQFF. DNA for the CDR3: TGTGCCAGCAGTTACACAGGGGCTGAGCAGTTCTTC.

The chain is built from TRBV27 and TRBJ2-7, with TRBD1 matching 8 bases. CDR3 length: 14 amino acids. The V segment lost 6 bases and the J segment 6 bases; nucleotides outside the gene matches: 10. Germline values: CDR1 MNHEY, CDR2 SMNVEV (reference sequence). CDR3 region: CASSLFRGHSEQYF. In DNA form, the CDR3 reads TGTGCCAGCAGCCTGTTCAGGGGGCATAGCGAGCAGTACTTC.

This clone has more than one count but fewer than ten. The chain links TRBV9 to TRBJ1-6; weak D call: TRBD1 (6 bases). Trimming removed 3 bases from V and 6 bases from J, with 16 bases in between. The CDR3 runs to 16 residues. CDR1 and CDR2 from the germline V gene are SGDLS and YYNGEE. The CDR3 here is CASSAQGSGINSPLHF. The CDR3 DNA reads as TGTGCCAGCAGCGCACAGGGCAGTGGAATTAATTCACCCCTCCACTTT.

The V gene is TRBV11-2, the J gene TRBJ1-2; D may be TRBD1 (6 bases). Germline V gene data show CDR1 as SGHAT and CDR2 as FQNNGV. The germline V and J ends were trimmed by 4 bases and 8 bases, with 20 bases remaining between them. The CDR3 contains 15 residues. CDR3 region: CASSSYRAARRGYTF. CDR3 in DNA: TGTGCCAGCAGCTCGTACAGGGCAGCCCGGCGGGGCTACACCTTC.

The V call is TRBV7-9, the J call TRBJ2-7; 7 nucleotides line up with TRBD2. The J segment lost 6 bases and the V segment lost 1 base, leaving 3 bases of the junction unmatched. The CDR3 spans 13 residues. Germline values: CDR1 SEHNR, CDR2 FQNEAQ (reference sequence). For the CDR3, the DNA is TGTGCCAGCAGCTTAGGGAAGCGGGGCGAGCAGTACTTC. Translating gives CASSLGKRGEQYF. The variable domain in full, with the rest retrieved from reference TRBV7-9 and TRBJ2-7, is DTGVSQNPRHKITKRGQNVTFRCDPISEHNRLYWYRQTLGQGPEFLTYFQNEAQLEKSRLLSDRFSAERPKGSFSTLEIQRTEQGDSAMYLCASSLGKRGEQYFGPGTRLTVT.

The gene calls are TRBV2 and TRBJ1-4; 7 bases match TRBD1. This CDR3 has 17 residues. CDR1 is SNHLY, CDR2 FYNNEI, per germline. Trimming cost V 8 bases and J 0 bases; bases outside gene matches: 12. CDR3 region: CASDKLKRGPTNEKLFF. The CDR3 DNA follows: TGTGCCAGCGATAAACTCAAAAGGGGGCCAACTAATGAAAAACTGTTTTTT. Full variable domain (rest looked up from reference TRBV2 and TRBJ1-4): EPEVTQTPSHQVTQMGQEVILRCVPISNHLYFYWYRQILGQKVEFLVSFYNNEISEKSEIFDDQFSVERPDGSNFTLKIRSTKLEDSAMYFCASDKLKRGPTNEKLFFGSGTQLSVL.

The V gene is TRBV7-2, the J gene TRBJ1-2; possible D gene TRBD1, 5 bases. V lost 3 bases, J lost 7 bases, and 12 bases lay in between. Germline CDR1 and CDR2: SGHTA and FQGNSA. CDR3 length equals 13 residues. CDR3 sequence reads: CASSFMTEGGYTF. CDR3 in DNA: TGTGCCAGCAGCTTCATGACAGAAGGTGGCTACACCTTC.

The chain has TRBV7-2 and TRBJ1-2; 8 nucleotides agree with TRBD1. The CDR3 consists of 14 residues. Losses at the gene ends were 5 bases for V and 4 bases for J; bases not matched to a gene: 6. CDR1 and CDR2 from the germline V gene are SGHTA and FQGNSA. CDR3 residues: CASSIETGVYGYTF. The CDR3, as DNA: TGTGCCAGCAGCATAGAGACAGGGGTCTATGGCTACACCTTC.

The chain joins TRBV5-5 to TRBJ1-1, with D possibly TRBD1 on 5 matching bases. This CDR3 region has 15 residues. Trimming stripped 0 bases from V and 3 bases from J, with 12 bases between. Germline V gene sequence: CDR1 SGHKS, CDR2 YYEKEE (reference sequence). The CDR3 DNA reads TGTGCCAGCAGCTTGGGAAGGACATGGGACACTGAAGCTTTCTTT. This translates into CASSLGRTWDTEAFF.